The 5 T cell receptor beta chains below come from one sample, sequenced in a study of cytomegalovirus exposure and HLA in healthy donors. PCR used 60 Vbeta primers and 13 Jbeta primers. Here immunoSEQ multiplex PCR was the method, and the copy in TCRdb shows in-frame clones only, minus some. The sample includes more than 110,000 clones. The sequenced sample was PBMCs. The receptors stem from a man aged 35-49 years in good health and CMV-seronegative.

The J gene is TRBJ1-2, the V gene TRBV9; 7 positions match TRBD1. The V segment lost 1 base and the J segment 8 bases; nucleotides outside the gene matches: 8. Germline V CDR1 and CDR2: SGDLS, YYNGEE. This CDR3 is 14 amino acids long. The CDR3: CASSVSQGLEGYTF. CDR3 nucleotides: TGTGCCAGCAGCGTATCACAGGGGTTAGAGGGCTACACCTTC.

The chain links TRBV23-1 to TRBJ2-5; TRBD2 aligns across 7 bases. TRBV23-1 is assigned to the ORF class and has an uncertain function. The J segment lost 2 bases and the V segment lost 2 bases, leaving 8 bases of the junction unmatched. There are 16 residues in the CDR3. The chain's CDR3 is CASSQVFAGDQETQYF. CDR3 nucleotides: TGCGCCAGCAGTCAAGTTTTTGCGGGGGATCAAGAGACCCAGTACTTC.

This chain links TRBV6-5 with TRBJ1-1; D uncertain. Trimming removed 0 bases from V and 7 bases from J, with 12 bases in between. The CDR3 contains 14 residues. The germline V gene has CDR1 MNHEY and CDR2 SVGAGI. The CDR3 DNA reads TGTGCCAGCAGTTACTCTGAGGTTGCCGGTGAAGCTTTCTTT. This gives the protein CASSYSEVAGEAFF.

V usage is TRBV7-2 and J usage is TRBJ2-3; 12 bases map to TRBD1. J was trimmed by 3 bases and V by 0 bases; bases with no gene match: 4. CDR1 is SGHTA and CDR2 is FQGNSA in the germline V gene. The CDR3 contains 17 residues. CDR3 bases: TGTGCCAGCAGCTTAGCGGGGGGACAGGGGGCTACAGATACGCAGTATTTT. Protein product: CASSLAGGQGATDTQYF.

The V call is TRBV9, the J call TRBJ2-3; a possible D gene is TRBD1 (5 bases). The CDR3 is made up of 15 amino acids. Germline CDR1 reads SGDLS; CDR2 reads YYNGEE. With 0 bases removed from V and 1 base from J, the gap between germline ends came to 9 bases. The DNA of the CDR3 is TGTGCCAGCAGCGTAGAGGGGCGCGGCACAGATACGCAGTATTTT. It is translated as CASSVEGRGTDTQYF.